What follows are 2 T cell receptor beta chains derived from one specimen sequenced in a study of T cell repertoires in cytomegalovirus infection. MiXCR was run by TCRdb on the reads, yielding one entry per CDR3 protein. The repertoire consists of hundreds of thousands of distinct CDR3 sequences, with approximately 32% occurring once and the leading ten covering 9.5% to 15%. No antigens are known for them. The sequenced sample was cultured CD8+ T cells from PBMCs, obtained from culture after CMV antigen stimulation. These TCRs come from a human donor in good health (CMV status not recorded). Some clones in this sample may be carry-over from other donors' samples.

This clonotype was counted many times. The rearrangement joins TRBV7-9 to TRBJ1-2; no clear D. Germline lookup yields CDR1 SEHNR and CDR2 FQNEAQ (reference sequence). The CDR3 consists of 13 residues. V was clipped by 5 bases and J by 5 bases, with 12 bases between them. The CDR3 nucleotides read TGTGCCAGCAGCCCCGGTGGTAGTTATGGCTACACCTTC. Protein product: CASSPGGSYGYTF.

This clonotype was observed a few times. The chain carries TRBV11-2 and TRBJ2-7; D tentatively fits TRBD1 or TRBD2 (5 bases each). Germline V gene data show CDR1 as SGHAT and CDR2 as FQNNGV. The CDR3 spans 13 residues. The CDR3 spells CASRGEIPYEQYV. CDR3 sequence (DNA): TGTGCTTCGAGGGGTGAAATCCCCTACGAGCAGTACGTC.